Below, 23 T cell receptor beta chains from the same sample are listed, as sequenced in a study of CD8+CD57+ T cells in acquired aplastic anemia. Patients chosen for sequencing had CD8+CD57+ cells that had expanded, as shown by flow cytometry. TCR beta VDJ and CDR3 were profiled, and genomic DNA was the template. TCRdb recomputed calls from the reads with MiXCR, one row per CDR3 protein. The data contain about 120,000 distinct CDR3 sequences, 50% to 60% of them singletons. What was sequenced was sorted CD4+, CD8+, or CD8+CD57+ T cells (not recorded which) from PBMCs. These receptors all come from a human donor with aplastic anemia.

This clonotype was seen more than once but under ten times. The rearrangement joins TRBV27 to TRBJ1-2; D perhaps matches TRBD1 (6 bases). Trimming shortened V by 6 bases and J by 1 base, and 18 bases separated the two germline ends. CDR1 and CDR2 from the germline V gene are MNHEY and SMNVEV (reference sequence). CDR3 size: 16 residues. The CDR3 reads CASRRSYEDSNYGYTF. The CDR3, as DNA: TGTGCCAGCAGACGAAGTTATGAGGACAGTAACTATGGCTACACCTTC.

This clonotype occurred many times. The genes are TRBV4-1 and TRBJ1-4; D unclear. Trimming shortened V by 0 bases and J by 11 bases, and 10 bases separated the two germline ends. This CDR3 spans 13 amino acids. Germline values: CDR1 MGHRA, CDR2 YSYEKL. CDR3 protein: CASSQDLTRKLFF. CDR3 bases: TGCGCCAGCAGCCAAGATCTTACGAGGAAACTGTTTTTT.

This chain uses TRBV11-2 with TRBJ1-5; D uncertain. The germline V gene has CDR1 SGHAT and CDR2 FQNNGV. Trimming took off 7 bases at V and 3 bases at J, with 7 bases between the two ends. The CDR3 has 12 residues. CDR3 sequence: CASTADNQPQHF. The CDR3 bases are TGTGCCAGCACAGCGGACAATCAGCCCCAGCATTTT.

The gene calls are TRBV12-3 or TRBV12-4 and TRBJ2-7; TRBD1 agrees at 12 bases. This CDR3 comprises 14 residues. Trimming took 6 bases from V and 6 from J; bases not matched to a gene: 6. DNA of the CDR3: TGTGCCAGCAGGGCGGGACAGGGGGCGAGCGAGCAGTACTTC. It is translated as CASRAGQGASEQYF.

The chain is built from TRBV20-1 and TRBJ1-5; possibly TRBD1 for D (6 bases). The CDR3 is 13 amino acids. Looked up from germline, CDR1 is DFQATT and CDR2 is SNEGSKA (reference sequence). V was pared by 3 bases and J by 3 bases, with 9 bases between. The CDR3 nucleotides are TGCAGTGCTAGGACAGGTCCCAATCAGCCCCAGCATTTT. Protein product: CSARTGPNQPQHF.

The rearrangement uses TRBV29-1 and TRBJ2-7, with a weak D call TRBD2 (6 bases). Germline V gene data show CDR1 as SQVTM and CDR2 as ANQGSEA. CDR3 size: 13 residues. Trimming removed 8 bases from V and 7 bases from J, with 21 bases in between. In DNA form, the CDR3 reads TGCAGCTCCACCGGGGGAGTAATGGGGGAGCAGTACTTC. This translates into CSSTGGVMGEQYF.

This chain links TRBV5-6 with TRBJ1-4; D is ambiguous. The V end lost 4 bases, the J end lost 8 bases, and 18 bases lay between the germline ends. The CDR3 loop spans 15 amino acids. Germline lookup yields CDR1 SGHDT and CDR2 YYEEEE. The DNA for the CDR3 is TGTGCCAGCAGCGGCCCGGACTCTAGCAGCGAAAAACTGTTTTTT. It yields the protein CASSGPDSSSEKLFF. The full variable domain, with the rest looked up from reference TRBV5-6 and TRBJ1-4, is DAGVTQSPTHLIKTRGQQVTLRCSPKSGHDTVSWYQQALGQGPQFIFQYYEEEERQRGNFPDRFSGHQFPNYSSELNVNALLLGDSALYLCASSGPDSSSEKLFFGSGTQLSVL.

J is TRBJ2-1 and V is TRBV19; D remains unclear. Germline V gives CDR1 LNHDA, CDR2 SQIVND (reference sequence). This CDR3 is built from 13 residues. The germline V and J ends were trimmed by 3 bases and 4 bases, with 7 bases remaining between them. CDR3 nucleotide sequence: TGTGCCAGTAGTATCGCCCGTTACAATGAGCAGTTCTTC. Its protein product is CASSIARYNEQFF.

This clonotype was detected only a few times. The V gene is TRBV10-2, the J gene TRBJ1-1, with D uncertain. Germline CDR1 reads WSHSY; CDR2 reads SAAADI. With 6 bases removed from V and 0 bases from J, the gap between germline ends came to 11 bases. This CDR3 has 14 amino acids. CDR3 nucleotides: TGCGCCAGCAGGTTCTTAGGGATGAACACTGAAGCTTTCTTT. This encodes CASRFLGMNTEAFF.

The chain links TRBV9 to TRBJ1-6; possible D gene TRBD1, 6 bases. In germline, CDR1 is SGDLS, CDR2 YYNGEE. Trimming stripped 3 bases from V and 4 bases from J, with 11 bases between. The CDR3 spans 15 residues. CDR3 region: CASSATGMYNSPLHF. The CDR3 DNA reads TGTGCCAGCAGCGCCACAGGGATGTATAATTCACCCCTCCACTTT.

The chain is built from TRBV6-5 and TRBJ1-3; the D is unclear. CDR3 length: 17 residues. V was pared by 2 bases and J by 4 bases, with 18 bases between. Germline-derived CDR1 and CDR2 are MNHEY and SVGAGI. The CDR3 reads CASSYLMGSDRGNTIYF. In DNA, the CDR3 is TGTGCCAGCAGTTACCTGATGGGGTCGGATCGAGGAAACACCATATATTTT.

This clonotype was recorded at least ten times. This rearrangement joins TRBV7-8 to TRBJ2-7, with D possibly called TRBD1 or TRBD2 (7 bases each). The V gene's germline CDR1 is SGHVS and CDR2 FQNEAQ. There are 16 residues in the CDR3. Deletions cut 3 bases from V and 1 base from J, with 16 bases between. The CDR3 DNA follows: TGTGCCAGCAGCTTGAGAGCGGGACAGCGATCCTACGAGCAGTACTTC. Translated: CASSLRAGQRSYEQYF.

This clonotype appeared a single time. This chain joins TRBV2 and TRBJ2-2, with unresolved D. Per the germline V gene, CDR1 is SNHLY and CDR2 is FYNNEI. This CDR3 is 13 amino acids long. Trimming stripped 6 bases from V and 3 bases from J, with 8 bases between. CDR3 protein: CASRGSHTGELFF. The DNA of the CDR3 is TGTGCCAGCAGGGGCAGCCACACCGGGGAGCTGTTTTTT.

This clonotype appeared a single time. The chain couples TRBV19 to TRBJ1-3; unclear D gene. V lost 6 bases and J 0 bases, leaving 12 bases between the germline ends. Germline loops: CDR1 LNHDA, CDR2 SQIVND (reference sequence). There are 15 residues in the CDR3. The CDR3 here is CASSKYSDSGNTIYF. For the CDR3, the DNA is TGTGCCAGTAGCAAGTACAGTGACTCTGGAAACACCATATATTTT.

About this clonotype itself: This may come from a read error, since a much larger clone is one base off. The chain combines TRBV11-2 with TRBJ2-5; tentative D call: TRBD2 (7 bases). This CDR3 spans 15 amino acids. The germline V gene encodes CDR1 SGHAT and CDR2 FQNNGV. Written as DNA, the CDR3 is TGTGCCAGCAGCTTAGATCGGGGGGCAGGGTACGAGCAGCACTTC. Amino acid sequence: CASSLDRGAGYEQHF. The full variable domain, rest sourced from reference TRBV11-2 and TRBJ2-5, is EAGVAQSPRYKIIEKRQSVAFWCNPISGHATLYWYQQILGQGPKLLIQFQNNGVVDDSQLPKDRFSAERLKGVDSTLKIQPAKLEDSAVYLCASSLDRGAGYEQHFGPGTRLLVL.

The gene calls are TRBV10-2 and TRBJ1-5; 10 nucleotides agree with TRBD1. V lost 6 bases to trimming and J lost 3 bases; unmatched junction nucleotides: 5. Germline CDR1 reads WSHSY; CDR2 reads SAAADI. This CDR3 contains 15 residues. The CDR3 reads CASSSGTGVNQPQHF. The CDR3 nucleotides read TGCGCCAGCAGCTCCGGGACAGGGGTCAATCAGCCCCAGCATTTT.

This clonotype appeared once. The genes are TRBV12-3 or TRBV12-4 and TRBJ1-1; D is unclear. This CDR3 is built from 15 residues. Trimming removed 6 bases at V and 0 bases at J, with 14 bases between. CDR3 in amino acids: CASSRRGSMNTEAFF. The CDR3 nucleotides are TGTGCCAGCAGCAGACGGGGATCAATGAACACTGAAGCTTTCTTT.

This clonotype was detected once. CDR3 DNA sequence: TGTGCCATCAGTGTAGGTGGGACCAAGCCGGCAGACTCTGGGGCCAACGTCCTGACTTTC. Encoded protein: CAISVGGTKPADSGANVLTF. The V and J genes are TRBV10-3 and TRBJ2-6, with D possibly called TRBD1 or TRBD2 (5 bases each). V lost 4 bases and J 0 bases, leaving 22 bases between the germline ends. The CDR3 totals 20 residues. Germline values: CDR1 ENHRY, CDR2 SYGVKD.

The chain is built from TRBV2 and TRBJ1-2; 7 nucleotides line up with TRBD1. Germline V gene sequence: CDR1 SNHLY, CDR2 FYNNEI. The CDR3 runs 14 residues. V shed 6 bases and J 4 bases; nucleotides not matched to a gene: 8. CDR3 coding DNA: TGTGCCAGCAGCGGGACAGCCTTAGGCTATGGCTACACCTTC. Its protein is CASSGTALGYGYTF.

This rearrangement joins TRBV6-1 to TRBJ2-2; TRBD1 matches at 9 bases. The CDR3 sequence is 16 residues long. Per germline, CDR1 MNHNS and CDR2 SASEGT. With V trimmed by 6 bases and J by 5 bases, 10 bases remained unmatched. The CDR3 loop is CASSPHETGGTGELFF. CDR3 sequence (DNA): TGTGCCAGCAGCCCTCACGAGACAGGGGGGACCGGGGAGCTGTTTTTT.

There are a few counts of this clonotype. The V gene is TRBV7-3, the J gene TRBJ2-2, with D possibly matching TRBD2 (6 bases). V gave up 2 bases and J gave up 5 bases, with 6 bases separating them. Per the germline V gene, CDR1 is SGHTA and CDR2 is FQGTGA. The CDR3 is made up of 13 amino acids. The CDR3 bases are TGTGCCAGCAGCTTAGGGGGGACCGGGGAGCTGTTTTTT. Amino acids: CASSLGGTGELFF. Together with reference TRBV7-3 and TRBJ2-2, the CDR3 gives the full variable domain: GAGVSQTPSNKVTEKGKYVELRCDPISGHTALYWYRQSLGQGPEFLIYFQGTGAADDSGLPNDRFFAVRPEGSVSTLKIQRTERGDSAVYLCASSLGGTGELFFGEGSRLTVL.

The chain combines TRBV9 with TRBJ1-1, with a weak D call TRBD1 (5 bases). Trimming pared 2 bases from V and 1 base from J, leaving 9 bases between. CDR3 size: 14 residues. CDR1 and CDR2 (germline): SGDLS, YYNGEE. DNA for the CDR3: TGTGCCAGCAGCGTGGGACTTTCGAACACTGAAGCTTTCTTT. This codes for CASSVGLSNTEAFF.

The CDR3 reads CSAREGASNEQFF. DNA of the CDR3: TGCAGTGCTAGGGAGGGGGCAAGCAATGAGCAGTTCTTC. The rearrangement joins TRBV20-1 to TRBJ2-1, with D maybe TRBD1 (7 bases). V lost 3 bases to trimming and J lost 6 bases, with 12 bases between them. Germline V lookup: CDR1 DFQATT, CDR2 SNEGSKA (reference sequence). The CDR3 consists of 13 residues.